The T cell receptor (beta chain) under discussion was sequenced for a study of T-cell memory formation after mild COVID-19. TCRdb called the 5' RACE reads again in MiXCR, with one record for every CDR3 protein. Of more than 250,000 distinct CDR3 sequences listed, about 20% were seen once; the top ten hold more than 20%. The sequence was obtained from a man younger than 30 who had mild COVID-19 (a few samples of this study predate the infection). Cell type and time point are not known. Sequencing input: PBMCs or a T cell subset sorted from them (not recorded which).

CDR3 in amino acids: CASSRSGTANSPLHF. The CDR3 DNA reads as TGTGCCAGCAGTCGGTCCGGGACAGCGAATTCACCCCTCCACTTT. This sequence joins TRBV28 and TRBJ1-6, with 7 bases lining up with TRBD1. Trimming removed 5 bases from V and 7 bases from J; junction bases left unmatched: 8. CDR3 length: 15 residues. Germline V gene lookup returns CDR1 MDHEN and CDR2 SYDVKM.